This T cell receptor beta chain was found in a study of CD8 T cells in ankylosing spondylitis. This clonotype showed up just a few times. Antigen specificity is unknown. Overall study results and limits: The disease-linked clones had a CD8+ phenotype and low blood frequencies. Eight highly homologous variants formed a TCR beta motif that appeared characteristic of ankylosing spondylitis blood. Certain motif variants had earlier been reported in reactive arthritis synovial fluid and blood.

The length of the CDR3 is 14 residues. V was pared by 5 bases and J by 0 bases, with 11 bases between. In germline, CDR1 is SQVTM, CDR2 ANQGSEA. In making TCR beta libraries, quantitative 5'-RACE with molecular barcodes was used. A single record per CDR3 protein comes from TCRdb applying MiXCR to the 5' RACE reads. The sample includes some 140,000 distinct CDR3 sequences, roughly a sixth of them seen just once. The source of this sequence is a male donor with ankylosing spondylitis. The chain uses TRBV29-1 and TRBJ1-3; D is unclear. The specimen sequenced was blood, either unsorted or a sorted T cell fraction (not recorded which). The CDR3 coding sequence is TGCAGCGTTATCCAGGCAAACTCTGGAAACACCATATATTTT. Amino acid sequence: CSVIQANSGNTIYF. The full variable domain, in which reference TRBV29-1 and TRBJ1-3 provide the parts outside the CDR3, is SAVISQKPSRDICQRGTSLTIQCQVDSQVTMMFWYRQQPGQSLTLIATANQGSEATYESGFVIDKFPISRPNLTFSTLTVSNMSPEDSSIYLCSVIQANSGNTIYFGEGSWLTVV.